The 2 T cell receptor beta chains presented below share a single source sample, sequenced in a study of tumor-infiltrating lymphocytes in primary liver carcinoma. Constant-region priming of roughly 0.45 ug total RNA yielded TCR beta cDNA. The TCR beta library was amplified through three nested multiplex PCR rounds in a modified ARM-PCR procedure. Two initial PCR rounds of around 10 cycles each paired TRBV1-TRBV30 forward primers with a C-beta reverse primer. Via MiXCR, TCRdb re-called the multiplex PCR reads, giving one row per CDR3 protein. The sample has a few hundred thousand distinct CDR3 sequences, around three fifths seen once. Unsorted whole blood supplied the RNA, and germline DNA was extracted too. The sequenced sample consisted of peripheral blood. The receptors were gathered from a woman in her 30s with primary liver carcinoma and hepatitis B virus infection.

The count of this clonotype is one. A much larger clone differs by one base, so this may be a read error. This likely comes from a read error, as the CDR3 has no conserved phenylalanine or tryptophan at its end. The rearrangement links TRBV5-6 to TRBJ1-1; the match to TRBD1 covers 7 bases. CDR1 and CDR2 from the germline V gene are SGHDT and YYEEEE. V gave up 4 bases and J gave up 5 bases; unmatched junction bases: 8. This CDR3 has 14 residues. CDR3: CASSLDRVTTEAFI. The CDR3 DNA is TGTGCCAGCAGCCTCGACAGGGTAACAACTGAAGCTTTCATT.

Concerning this clonotype: This likely comes from a read error, as the CDR3 has no conserved phenylalanine or tryptophan at its end. This chain uses TRBV11-2 with TRBJ2-3; unclear D gene. Germline assignment: CDR1 SGHAT and CDR2 FQNNGV. The CDR3 length is 15 residues. The chain's CDR3 is CATSLEGVFTDTQYY. Written as DNA, the CDR3 is TGTGCCACCAGCTTAGAAGGCGTCTTTACAGATACGCAGTATTAT.